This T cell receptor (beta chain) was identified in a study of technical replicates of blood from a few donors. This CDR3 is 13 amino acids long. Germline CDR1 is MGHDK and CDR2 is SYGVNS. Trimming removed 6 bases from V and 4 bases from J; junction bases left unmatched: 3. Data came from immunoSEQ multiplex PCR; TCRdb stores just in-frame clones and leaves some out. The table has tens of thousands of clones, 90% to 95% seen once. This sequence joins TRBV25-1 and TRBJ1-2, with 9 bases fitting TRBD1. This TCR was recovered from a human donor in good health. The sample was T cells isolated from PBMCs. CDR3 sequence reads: CASSEGQGYGYTF. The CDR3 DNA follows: TGTGCCAGCAGCGAGGGACAGGGCTATGGCTACACCTTC.